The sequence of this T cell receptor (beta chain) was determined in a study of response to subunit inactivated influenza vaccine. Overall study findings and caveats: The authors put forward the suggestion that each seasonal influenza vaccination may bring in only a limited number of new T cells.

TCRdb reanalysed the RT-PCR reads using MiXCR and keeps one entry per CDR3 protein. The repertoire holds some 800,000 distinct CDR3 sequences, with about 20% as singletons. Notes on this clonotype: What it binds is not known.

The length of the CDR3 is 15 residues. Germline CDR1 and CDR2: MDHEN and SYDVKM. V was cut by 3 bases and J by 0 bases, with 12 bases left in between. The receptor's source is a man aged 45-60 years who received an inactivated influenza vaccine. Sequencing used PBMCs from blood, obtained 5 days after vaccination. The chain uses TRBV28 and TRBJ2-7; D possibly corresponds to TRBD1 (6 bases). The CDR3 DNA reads TGTGCCAGCAGTTTCCCCGGGGACAACTCCTACGAGCAGTACTTC. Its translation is CASSFPGDNSYEQYF. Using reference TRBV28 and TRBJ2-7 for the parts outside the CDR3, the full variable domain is DVKVTQSSRYLVKRTGEKVFLECVQDMDHENMFWYRQDPGLGLRLIYFSYDVKMKEKGDIPEGYSVSREKKERFSLILESASTNQTSMYLCASSFPGDNSYEQYFGPGTRLTVT.